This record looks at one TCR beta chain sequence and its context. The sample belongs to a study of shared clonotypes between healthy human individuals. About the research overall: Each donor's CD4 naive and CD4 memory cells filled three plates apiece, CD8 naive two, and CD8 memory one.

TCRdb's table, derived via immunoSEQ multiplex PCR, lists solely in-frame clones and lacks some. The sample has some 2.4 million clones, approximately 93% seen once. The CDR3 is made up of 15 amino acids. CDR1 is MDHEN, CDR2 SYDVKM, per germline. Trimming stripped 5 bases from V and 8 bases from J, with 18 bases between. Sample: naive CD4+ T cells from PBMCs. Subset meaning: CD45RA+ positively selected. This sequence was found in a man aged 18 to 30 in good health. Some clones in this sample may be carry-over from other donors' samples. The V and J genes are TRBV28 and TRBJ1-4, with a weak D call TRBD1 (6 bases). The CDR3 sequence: CASSPPGGAREKLFF. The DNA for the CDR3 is TGTGCCAGCAGTCCTCCCGGGGGGGCTAGGGAAAAACTGTTTTTT.